These 2 T cell receptor beta chains came from one sample sequenced in a study of blood T cell repertoires in COVID-19. The protocol was immunoSEQ multiplex PCR, while the TCRdb copy is restricted to in-frame clones and leaves out a portion. The sample lists about 180,000 clones, more than 65% seen once, with 18% in the top ten. Sequenced input: PBMCs or T cells enriched from blood (not recorded which). The receptors come from a man between 60 and 70 years old who had recovered from COVID-19.

V is TRBV7-9 and J is TRBJ1-1; 8 nucleotides line up with TRBD1. CDR1 is SEHNR, CDR2 FQNEAQ, per germline (reference sequence). Germline trimming cut 5 bases from V and 0 bases from J; bases unmatched to any gene: 5. The CDR3 contains 15 residues. This chain's CDR3 is CASSTRQGMNTEAFF. The DNA of the CDR3 is TGTGCCAGCAGCACGCGACAGGGGATGAACACTGAAGCTTTCTTT.

J is TRBJ1-2 and V is TRBV15; D possibly corresponds to TRBD1 (5 bases). The length of the CDR3 is 14 residues. The ends were cut back, 0 bases at V and 5 bases at J, with 10 bases in the middle. Germline CDR1 and CDR2: LNHNV and YYDKDF (reference sequence). The CDR3 sequence is CATSRDQGPYGYTF. CDR3 bases: TGTGCCACCAGCAGAGATCAGGGCCCGTATGGCTACACCTTC.